These 16 T cell receptor beta chains were sequenced from one sample in a study of CD8+ T cells in alopecia areata. This sample's treatment: oral pan-JAK inhibitor, 5-10 mg twice daily. Extraction of RNA preceded its reverse transcription into cDNA, which served as the sequencing template. Measured with immunoSEQ multiplex PCR; TCRdb has only the in-frame clones, and not every one. The table lists about 200,000 clones, 60% of them singletons. Source: CD4+ T cells sorted from blood, taken at week 24, from a patient treated with tofacitinib. The receptor source for this set is a human donor with alopecia areata.

Only a few counts were recorded for this clone. This chain's CDR3 is CAWTGVTQETQYF. The CDR3 bases are TGTGCCTGGACAGGGGTAACTCAAGAGACCCAGTACTTC. The V gene is TRBV30, the J gene TRBJ2-5; possible D gene TRBD1, 6 bases. CDR1 and CDR2 (germline): GTSNPN, SVGIG (reference sequence). The V and J ends lost 4 bases and 2 bases respectively, with 11 bases between them. This CDR3 contains 13 residues.

This clone came up a few times. The V gene is TRBV29-1, the J gene TRBJ2-7, with D unresolved. Trimming pared 5 bases from V and 0 bases from J, leaving 5 bases between. Germline V lookup: CDR1 SQVTM, CDR2 ANQGSEA. This CDR3 is built from 11 residues. The CDR3 coding sequence is TGCAGCGTTTCACACTCCTACGAGCAGTACTTC. Translating gives CSVSHSYEQYF.

The gene calls are TRBV4-1 and TRBJ1-5; TRBD1 agrees at 7 bases. This CDR3 has 15 residues. CDR1 and CDR2 (germline): MGHRA, YSYEKL. V lost 1 base, J lost 4 bases, and 4 bases stayed unmatched. The CDR3 reads CASSQVGQVNQPQHF. CDR3 DNA sequence: TGCGCCAGCAGCCAAGTCGGACAGGTTAATCAGCCCCAGCATTTT.

This clone was picked up one time. V usage is TRBV11-3 and J usage is TRBJ1-6; TRBD1 matches 8 bases. Germline CDR1 is SGHNT and CDR2 is YENEEA. The CDR3 sequence is 15 residues long. J gave up 7 bases and V 6 bases, and 8 bases lay outside the gene matches. The CDR3 loop reads CASRPNRGENSPLHF. Written as DNA, the CDR3 is TGTGCCAGCAGACCAAACAGGGGGGAGAATTCACCCCTCCACTTT.

This sequence joins TRBV11-3 and TRBJ2-3; D unclear. Germline CDR1 is SGHNT and CDR2 is YENEEA. Trimming took off 3 bases at V and 0 bases at J, with 7 bases between the two ends. The CDR3 is made up of 14 amino acids. The CDR3 DNA is TGTGCCAGCAGCTTTAGTAAGAGCACAGATACGCAGTATTTT. Residues: CASSFSKSTDTQYF. The full variable domain, with the rest looked up from reference TRBV11-3 and TRBJ2-3, is EAGVVQSPRYKIIEKKQPVAFWCNPISGHNTLYWYLQNLGQGPELLIRYENEEAVDDSQLPKDRFSAERLKGVDSTLKIQPAELGDSAVYLCASSFSKSTDTQYFGPGTRLTVL.

Judged by abundance, this clone is medium-sized. V is TRBV6-4 and J is TRBJ2-2, with TRBD2 matching 10 bases. Germline CDR1 and CDR2: MRHNA and SNTAGT. The CDR3 sequence is 15 residues long. Losses at the gene ends were 6 bases for V and 3 bases for J; bases not matched to a gene: 4. CDR3 amino acids: CASSVAGGDTGELFF. CDR3 bases: TGTGCCAGCAGCGTAGCGGGGGGTGACACCGGGGAGCTGTTTTTT.

This sequence joins TRBV6-6 and TRBJ1-4; D unresolved. Trimming pared 6 bases from V and 9 bases from J, leaving 17 bases between. The CDR3 is made up of 14 amino acids. CDR1 is MNHNY, CDR2 SVGAGI, per germline (reference sequence). The CDR3 sequence: CASSFDNTMKKLFF. The DNA of the CDR3 is TGTGCCAGCAGCTTCGACAACACAATGAAAAAACTGTTTTTT.

This clone occurred a few times. This sequence joins TRBV14 and TRBJ1-2; 7 bases map to TRBD1. V lost 0 bases, J lost 5 bases, and 12 bases stayed unmatched. Germline loops: CDR1 SGHDN, CDR2 FVKESK. The CDR3 loop spans 17 amino acids. The CDR3 region has the DNA TGTGCCAGCAGCCAAGATACGGGCAGAGAGGGGGCATATGGCTACACCTTC. It translates to CASSQDTGREGAYGYTF.

CDR3 protein: CASRRTPGGEQYF. CDR3 bases: TGTGCCAGCAGGCGGACCCCCGGAGGCGAGCAGTACTTC. The chain uses TRBV2 and TRBJ2-7; D perhaps matches TRBD2 (5 bases). Germline V lookup: CDR1 SNHLY, CDR2 FYNNEI. Trimming removed 6 bases from V and 6 bases from J, with 15 bases in between. The CDR3 has 13 amino acids.

J is TRBJ1-2 and V is TRBV5-6; possible D gene TRBD1, 6 bases. Trimming shortened V by 6 bases and J by 8 bases, and 14 bases separated the two germline ends. The CDR3 is 12 amino acids. The germline V gene has CDR1 SGHDT and CDR2 YYEEEE. Written as DNA, the CDR3 is TGTGCCAGCACCACAGGGTTTAGGGGCTACACCTTC. Its translation: CASTTGFRGYTF.

This chain connects TRBV30 to TRBJ1-6; 12 nucleotides match TRBD1. The CDR3 sequence is 14 residues long. Per the germline V gene, CDR1 is GTSNPN and CDR2 is SVGIG (reference sequence). V lost 8 bases, J lost 9 bases, and 8 bases stayed unmatched. CDR3 DNA sequence: TGTGCCAGTATCCGGGACAGGGGGCTTTCACCCCTCCACTTT. Protein product: CASIRDRGLSPLHF. Drawing the rest from reference TRBV30 and TRBJ1-6, the complete variable domain is SQTIHQWPATLVQPVGSPLSLECTVEGTSNPNLYWYRQAAGRGLQLLFYSVGIGQISSEVPQNLSASRPQDRQFILSSKKLLLSDSGFYLCASIRDRGLSPLHFGNGTRLTVT.

Only a few counts were recorded for this clone. This chain uses TRBV15 with TRBJ2-7, with D perhaps matching TRBD1 (6 bases). Trimming took 1 base from V and 7 from J, leaving 14 bases between them. The CDR3 spans 14 residues. The V gene's germline CDR1 is LNHNV and CDR2 YYDKDF (reference sequence). CDR3 loop: CATSRGGQLGEQYF. DNA of the CDR3: TGTGCCACCAGCAGAGGAGGACAGCTTGGGGAGCAGTACTTC.

The genes are TRBV29-1 and TRBJ1-2; D perhaps matches TRBD1 (5 bases). Trimming shortened V by 3 bases and J by 5 bases, and 16 bases separated the two germline ends. The germline V gene has CDR1 SQVTM and CDR2 ANQGSEA. This CDR3 region has 14 residues. CDR3 in amino acids: CSVERRGGGYGYTF. In DNA, the CDR3 is TGCAGCGTTGAGCGGCGCGGGGGAGGATATGGCTACACCTTC.

This clone was detected only a few times. One end of the junction fails to match germline, which may point to a read error. The chain has TRBV30 and TRBJ1-6; D remains ambiguous. This CDR3 spans 16 amino acids. CDR1 GTSNPN and CDR2 SVGIG come from the germline V gene (reference sequence). The CDR3, as DNA: TGTGCCTGGAGTGTACTCGGCAGCTCCGATAATTCACCCCTCCACTTT. Protein product: CAWSVLGSSDNSPLHF. Drawing the rest from reference TRBV30 and TRBJ1-6, the complete variable domain is SQTIHQWPATLVQPVGSPLSLECTVEGTSNPNLYWYRQAAGRGLQLLFYSVGIGQISSEVPQNLSASRPQDRQFILSSKKLLLSDSGFYLCAWSVLGSSDNSPLHFGNGTRLTVT.

The chain has TRBV5-6 and TRBJ2-6; possibly TRBD1 for D (6 bases). V was cut by 5 bases and J by 1 base, with 16 bases left in between. This CDR3 has 17 amino acids. Germline lookup yields CDR1 SGHDT and CDR2 YYEEEE. The CDR3 nucleotides are TGTGCCAGCAGACCAGGGGACCTTATATCTGGGGCCAACGTCCTGACTTTC. Protein product: CASRPGDLISGANVLTF.

The rearrangement joins TRBV6-5 to TRBJ1-1; 9 bases line up with TRBD1. Per germline, CDR1 MNHEY and CDR2 SVGAGI. The V segment lost 6 bases and the J segment 5 bases; nucleotides outside the gene matches: 7. The CDR3 sequence is 14 residues long. CDR3 amino acids: CASSNGQGWTEAFF. In DNA form, the CDR3 reads TGTGCCAGCAGCAACGGACAGGGGTGGACTGAAGCTTTCTTT.